These 11 T cell receptor beta chains originate from one sample sequenced in a study of identical twins. TCRdb called the 5' RACE reads again in MiXCR, with one record for every CDR3 protein. The sample lists approximately 500,000 distinct CDR3 sequences; approximately 16% were seen once. Another study also made use of these data, one on yellow fever vaccine responses in identical twins.

Sequenced sample: CD4+ T cells sorted from blood. These receptors came from a woman aged 18-35 years in good health.

The genes are TRBV12-3 or TRBV12-4 and TRBJ2-3; 9 nucleotides match TRBD2. After removal of 5 bases from V and 1 base from J, the junction contained 4 bases not matched to a gene. The CDR3 is 15 residues long. In DNA, the CDR3 is TGTGCCAGCAGTCTGCAGCGGGGGGGCACAGATACGCAGTATTTT. This sequence encodes CASSLQRGGTDTQYF.

In this sample, this clonotype turned up a few times. The rearrangement joins TRBV5-1 to TRBJ1-2, with 9 bases identical to TRBD1. The V segment lost 10 bases and the J segment 5 bases; nucleotides outside the gene matches: 12. The CDR3 is made up of 14 amino acids. Germline V gene data show CDR1 as SGHRS and CDR2 as YFSETQ. The CDR3 DNA sequence: TGCGCCTGCTACACAGGGGGCCGGGAGTATGGCTACACCTTC. Protein product: CACYTGGREYGYTF.

The sample holds a few counts of this clonotype. The V and J genes are TRBV28 and TRBJ1-2, with a tentative D call TRBD1 (6 bases). Germline CDR1 and CDR2: MDHEN and SYDVKM. This CDR3 is built from 14 residues. V gave up 6 bases and J gave up 0 bases, with 11 bases separating them. The CDR3 nucleotides are TGTGCCAGCAGAGGCAGACAGGCTAACTATGGCTACACCTTC. As protein: CASRGRQANYGYTF.

J is TRBJ2-7 and V is TRBV12-3 or TRBV12-4, with 14 bases aligning to TRBD2. J was trimmed by 4 bases and V by 5 bases; bases with no gene match: 4. CDR3 length equals 15 residues. CDR3 sequence reads: CASSPRLAGGYEQYF. The DNA of the CDR3 is TGTGCCAGCAGTCCCCGACTAGCGGGAGGGTACGAGCAGTACTTC.

The V gene is TRBV7-9, the J gene TRBJ2-2; D unclear. The CDR3 is 17 amino acids. Germline lookup yields CDR1 SEHNR and CDR2 FQNEAQ (reference sequence). V was trimmed by 5 bases and J by 0 bases, leaving 16 bases between them. The CDR3 coding sequence is TGTGCCAGCAGCCCCGGGTACGGACGGACGAACACCGGGGAGCTGTTTTTT. Translated, it gives CASSPGYGRTNTGELFF.

This rearrangement joins TRBV4-2 to TRBJ1-2; 9 bases are shared with TRBD1. CDR1 LGHNA and CDR2 YNFKEQ come from the germline V gene. The CDR3 contains 15 residues. V shed 2 bases and J 2 bases; nucleotides not matched to a gene: 3. The CDR3 sequence: CASSQTGGRNYGYTF. CDR3 DNA: TGTGCCAGCAGCCAAACAGGGGGCCGAAACTATGGCTACACCTTC.

This clonotype was found a few times. V and J are TRBV3-1 and TRBJ2-1; no definite D call. Germline V gene sequence: CDR1 LGHDT, CDR2 YNNKEL (reference sequence). Trimming took off 4 bases at V and 2 bases at J, with 6 bases between the two ends. There are 13 residues in the CDR3. The CDR3: CASSRPPYNEQFF. CDR3 bases: TGTGCCAGCAGCCGCCCCCCCTACAATGAGCAGTTCTTC.

This clonotype showed up just a few times. The chain joins TRBV11-2 to TRBJ2-1; 7 bases line up with TRBD2. With V trimmed by 5 bases and J by 6 bases, 7 bases remained unmatched. The length of the CDR3 is 14 residues. Germline V gives CDR1 SGHAT, CDR2 FQNNGV. The CDR3 loop reads CASSVPGTINEQFF. The CDR3 DNA reads as TGTGCCAGCAGCGTGCCCGGGACTATCAATGAGCAGTTCTTC.

In its sample, this clonotype was seen many times. The chain links TRBV7-9 to TRBJ1-5, with D maybe TRBD1 (5 bases). Germline loops: CDR1 SEHNR, CDR2 FQNEAQ (reference sequence). The CDR3 contains 13 residues. V dropped 1 base and J dropped 5 bases, with 6 bases sitting between them. DNA of the CDR3: TGTGCCAGCAGCTTAGGAGGGGATCAGCCCCAGCATTTT. Protein sequence: CASSLGGDQPQHF.

As regards this clonotype: The germline gene is not matched at one end of the junction; a read error may be the cause. The rearrangement uses TRBV25-1 and TRBJ2-3; the D is unclear. CDR1 MGHDK and CDR2 SYGVNS come from the germline V gene. This CDR3 has 13 amino acids. The CDR3: CASSQYRTDTQYF. DNA of the CDR3: TGTGCCAGCAGTCAATACAGAACAGATACGCAGTATTTT.

Only a few counts were recorded for this clonotype. The chain employs TRBV10-1 and TRBJ2-7; 8 nucleotides align to TRBD2. Germline V gene data show CDR1 as WNHNN and CDR2 as SYGVQD (reference sequence). The V gene end was trimmed by 0 bases and the J gene end by 5 bases; junction bases not matched to a gene: 6. This CDR3 is built from 15 residues. CDR3 amino acids: CASSESSTSVDEQYF. CDR3 nucleotides: TGCGCCAGCAGTGAGTCTTCGACTAGCGTCGACGAGCAGTACTTC.